These 5 T cell receptor beta chains came from one sample sequenced in a study of CD8 T cells in ankylosing spondylitis. TCRdb passed the 5' RACE reads through MiXCR, listing each CDR3 protein once. The sample consists of about 360,000 distinct CDR3 sequences, roughly 14% of them appearing once. Sequencing was performed on blood, either unsorted or a sorted T cell fraction (not recorded which). The receptors were sampled from a male donor with ankylosing spondylitis or in good health (not recorded which).

This clonotype was seen a few times. The rearrangement links TRBV29-1 to TRBJ2-3; 11 nucleotides match TRBD2. Germline values: CDR1 SQVTM, CDR2 ANQGSEA. The CDR3 loop spans 16 amino acids. The V segment lost 6 bases and the J segment 2 bases; nucleotides outside the gene matches: 10. DNA for the CDR3: TGCAGCGTGCCCAACAGACTAGCGGGATCCACAGATACGCAGTATTTT. Amino acid sequence: CSVPNRLAGSTDTQYF.

The gene calls are TRBV15 and TRBJ2-3; 9 nucleotides line up with TRBD2. The CDR3 runs to 16 residues. Per the germline V gene, CDR1 is LNHNV and CDR2 is YYDKDF (reference sequence). V shed 1 base and J 6 bases; nucleotides not matched to a gene: 8. CDR3: CATSRGAAGGRDTQYF. As DNA, the CDR3 is TGTGCCACCAGCAGAGGCGCAGCGGGGGGCCGGGATACGCAGTATTTT.

This clonotype came up a few times. CDR3 sequence: CASSRVGGTDSYEQYF. The CDR3 nucleotides are TGTGCCAGCAGCCGGGTAGGAGGGACGGACTCCTACGAGCAGTACTTC. The V call is TRBV4-2, the J call TRBJ2-7; D may be TRBD2 (6 bases). Deletions cut 4 bases from V and 0 bases from J, with 16 bases between. The V gene's germline CDR1 is LGHNA and CDR2 YNFKEQ. The CDR3 consists of 16 residues.

This clonotype was observed a few times. The V call is TRBV4-1, the J call TRBJ1-5, with TRBD1 matching 10 bases. Trimming removed 4 bases from V and 5 bases from J; junction bases left unmatched: 5. The CDR3 is made up of 15 amino acids. The germline CDR1 and CDR2 sequences are MGHRA and YSYEKL. The CDR3 region is CASSPTDRGHQPQHF. CDR3 in DNA: TGCGCCAGCAGCCCTACTGACAGGGGGCATCAGCCCCAGCATTTT.

V and J are TRBV5-1 and TRBJ2-5; D might be TRBD1 or TRBD2, each matching 5 bases. This CDR3 has 14 residues. Germline CDR1 is SGHRS and CDR2 is YFSETQ. V was pared by 9 bases and J by 1 base, with 16 bases between. The CDR3 DNA sequence: TGCGCCAAGAACCGGGACCCTCCCCAAGAGACCCAGTACTTC. Amino acid sequence: CAKNRDPPQETQYF. Full variable domain (remainder filled in from reference TRBV5-1 and TRBJ2-5): KAGVTQTPRYLIKTRGQQVTLSCSPISGHRSVSWYQQTPGQGLQFLFEYFSETQRNKGNFPGRFSGRQFSNSRSEMNVSTLELGDSALYLCAKNRDPPQETQYFGPGTRLLVL.